This TCR beta chain was retrieved from a study of breast tumors, draining lymph nodes, adjacent tissues. The V and J ends lost 11 bases and 6 bases, in that order; junction bases with no gene match: 15. Per germline, CDR1 MNHEY and CDR2 SMNVEV (reference sequence). The length of the CDR3 is 16 residues. MiXCR, applied by TCRdb to the multiplex PCR reads, yields one record per CDR3 protein. The data show about 35,000 distinct CDR3 sequences, with 36% seen just once and 9.5% to 13% held by the top ten. Findings and limits, study-wide: Findings are consistent with lymph node origin and intratumoral expansion of most tumor T cells. Data only fit, rather than demonstrated, lymph node origin of most tumor T cells. Compared with basal-like, luminal-like tumors shared significantly more repertoire with nontumor tissue. Tumor TCR diversity was below lymph nodes but above nontumor tissue.

This clonotype was recorded many times. The target antigen is unknown. The receptor was derived from a female donor with breast cancer. Some clones in this sample may be carry-over from other donors' samples. This sequence joins TRBV27 and TRBJ2-7; TRBD2 agrees at 14 bases. The sequenced sample consisted of breast tumor tissue. The CDR3 region has the DNA TGTGCCTTATGTGAGACTAGCGGGAGGGCTCGCGTCGAGCAGTACTTC. Translated, it gives CALCETSGRARVEQYF.